This record looks at one T cell receptor beta chain sequence and its context. Its antigen is undetermined. TCRdb analysed the 5' RACE reads with MiXCR anew, one entry per CDR3 protein. The table has under 950,000 distinct CDR3 sequences, 15% to 20% seen once; the top ten hold 19%. The data were taken from a study of CD8 T cells in ankylosing spondylitis. The study's findings and limits: Disease-linked clones reportedly concentrated significantly in matched ankylosing spondylitis synovial fluid. Ankylosing spondylitis blood appeared to carry a characteristic TCR beta motif of seven to nine highly homologous variants.

CDR1 SGHVS and CDR2 FQNEAQ come from the germline V gene. This CDR3 comprises 14 residues. The V end was cut by 1 base, the J end by 9 bases, with 13 bases between. The sequenced sample consisted of blood, either unsorted or a sorted T cell fraction (not recorded which). The TCR comes from a male donor with ankylosing spondylitis. The V and J genes are TRBV7-8 and TRBJ1-5; D not certain. The CDR3: CASSLEIVGSPQHF. The CDR3 DNA reads as TGTGCCAGCAGCTTAGAAATTGTTGGTTCGCCCCAGCATTTT.